This T cell receptor beta chain originates from a study of shared clonotypes between healthy human individuals. This CDR3 contains 15 residues. Germline CDR1 SGHRS, CDR2 YFSETQ. Germline trimming cut 4 bases from V and 5 bases from J; bases unmatched to any gene: 11. Measured with immunoSEQ multiplex PCR; TCRdb has only the in-frame clones, and not every one. In the table there are millions of clones, 90% to 95% of which are singletons. The J gene is TRBJ1-1, the V gene TRBV5-1, with 7 bases that match TRBD1. The sequencing sample was made of naive CD4+ T cells sorted from blood. Subset in this sample: CD45RA+ positively selected. The sequence was obtained from a man younger than 35 in good health. Written as DNA, the CDR3 is TGCGCCAGCAGCCACACCACAGGGGCGAGTACTGAAGCTTTCTTT. Translation: CASSHTTGASTEAFF.